The source of this T cell receptor beta chain is a study of cytomegalovirus exposure and HLA in healthy donors. Both 60 Vbeta primers and 13 Jbeta primers went into the PCR. Sequencing used immunoSEQ multiplex PCR; TCRdb keeps in-frame clones, though not all of them. The data hold more than 150,000 clones, with 70% to 80% observed a single time. Germline V gene lookup returns CDR1 SGHDT and CDR2 YYEEEE. This CDR3 is 11 amino acids long. Deletions cut 7 bases from V and 8 bases from J, with 12 bases between. This rearrangement joins TRBV5-6 to TRBJ1-2; D gene ambiguous. This TCR was recovered from a man younger than 35 in good health and CMV-seronegative. The specimen sequenced was PBMCs. For the CDR3, the DNA is TGTGCCAGCGCCTTTTCGAGCGGCTACACCTTC. This translates into CASAFSSGYTF.